This T cell receptor (beta chain) was sequenced during a study of metastatic and nonmetastatic thyroid tumors. At the level of the study: For malignant and benign thyroid patients, tumor or nodule tissue and blood were the sources whose repertoires were compared. Study-wide findings and caveats: When malignant thyroid tumors were compared with benign nodules, TCR beta diversity was reportedly significantly higher in the malignant tumors. This held in both blood and tumor samples.

This clone has only a few counts. Antigen specificity is unknown. All patients were treatment-naive before thyroid surgery. Original data processing: To classify distant metastasis in papillary thyroid cancer, a model was built from CDR3 differences across clinicopathological groups. MiXCR was used by TCRdb to re-call the PCR reads. Here the V and J calls rest on TCRdb's processing, not on the authors' analysis. Here the sample spans roughly 46,000 clones, about 25% being singletons. The CDR3 covers 12 residues. Germline CDR1 and CDR2: MDHEN and SYDVKM. Trimming shortened V by 4 bases and J by 2 bases, and 6 bases separated the two germline ends.

The rearrangement joins TRBV28 to TRBJ2-7, with D uncertain. This receptor was identified in a male donor with papillary thyroid cancer or a benign thyroid nodule (not recorded which). Some clones in this sample may be carry-over from other donors' samples. The material sequenced was blood. The DNA for the CDR3 is TGTGCCAGCAGTTCGCCTCCCTACGAGCAGTACTTC. Translating it yields CASSSPPYEQYF.